The clone carrying this T cell receptor (beta chain) was counted only a few times. Its antigen is unknown. TCRdb re-analysed the RACE reads in MiXCR, keeping a single row per CDR3 protein. The sample records 80,000 to 95,000 distinct CDR3 sequences, approximately 10% being singletons. This entry is derived from a study of human T cells and chemical hapten exposure. At the level of the study: The patch tests put 0.01% DPC on the skin of the upper back and were read 6 days later. Patients, largely female, had alopecia areata, totalis or universalis. Study-wide points: Significantly more large CDR3 similarity clusters arose among expanded TCRs than among controls.

Time point in this sample: patch test 2, 6 weeks after DPC sensitization. As for treatment: therapeutic diphenylcyclopropenone sensitization with weekly scalp DPC. People who gave samples had alopecia, were 18 to 70 years old, and were suitable for DPC. The sequencing used whole blood, collected in connection with sensitization to the hapten diphenylcyclopropenone (DPC). The TCR sequence derives from a man between 18 and 35 years old with alopecia areata. Some clones in this sample may be carry-over from other donors' samples.

CDR3 in amino acids: CASSPSGGALSGNTIYF. In DNA form, the CDR3 reads TGTGCCAGCAGCCCTTCTGGGGGGGCCCTCTCTGGAAACACCATATATTTT. J is TRBJ1-3 and V is TRBV7-9, with D perhaps matching TRBD1 (6 bases). This CDR3 spans 17 amino acids. Looked up from germline, CDR1 is SEHNR and CDR2 is FQNEAQ (reference sequence). The germline V and J ends were trimmed by 5 bases and 0 bases, with 17 bases remaining between them.